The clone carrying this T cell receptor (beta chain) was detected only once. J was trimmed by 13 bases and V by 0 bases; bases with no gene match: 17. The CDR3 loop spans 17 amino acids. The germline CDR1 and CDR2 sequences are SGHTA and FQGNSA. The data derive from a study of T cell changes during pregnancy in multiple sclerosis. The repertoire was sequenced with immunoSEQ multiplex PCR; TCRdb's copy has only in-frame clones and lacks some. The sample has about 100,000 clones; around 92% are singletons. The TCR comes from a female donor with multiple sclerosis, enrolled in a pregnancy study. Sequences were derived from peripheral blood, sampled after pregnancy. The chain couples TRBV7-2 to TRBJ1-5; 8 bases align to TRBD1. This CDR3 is CASSLAPSWDRHNPQHF. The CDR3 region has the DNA TGTGCCAGCAGCTTAGCCCCGTCCTGGGACAGGCACAATCCGCAGCATTTT.